This TCR beta chain originates from a study of blood T cells in healthy people across ages. Alongside a J-beta primer mix, a sample-barcoded 5' primer served in a second PCR lasting about 7 to 12 cycles. In TCRdb, the 5' RACE reads were re-called with MiXCR into one record per CDR3 protein. The sample records around 800,000 distinct CDR3 sequences, approximately 53% being singletons. Germline V gene data show CDR1 as SGHKS and CDR2 as YYEKEE (reference sequence). This CDR3 is 13 amino acids long. Unmatched junction bases numbered 8, after V lost 4 bases and J lost 7 bases. About 10 milliliters of peripheral blood were drawn from each donor into EDTA-treated tubes.

This chain connects TRBV5-5 to TRBJ2-7; TRBD1 agrees at 7 bases. This sequence originates from a man at least 80 years old in good health. The specimen was blood. The DNA for the CDR3 is TGTGCCAGCAGCGTGACAGGGATGAATGAGCAGTACTTC. Translating gives CASSVTGMNEQYF.